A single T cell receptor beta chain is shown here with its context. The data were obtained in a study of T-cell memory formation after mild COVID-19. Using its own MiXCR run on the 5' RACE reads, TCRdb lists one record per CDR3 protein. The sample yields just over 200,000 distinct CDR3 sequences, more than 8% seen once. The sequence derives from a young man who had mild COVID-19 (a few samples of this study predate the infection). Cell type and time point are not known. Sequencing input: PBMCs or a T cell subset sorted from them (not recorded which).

CDR3 DNA: TGCGCCAGCAGCATACCGGGACAGGAGGCCCTACCTTTCTTT. Translating it yields CASSIPGQEALPFF. The gene calls are TRBV5-1 and TRBJ1-1; 8 bases are shared with TRBD1. The CDR3 is made up of 14 amino acids. V gave up 4 bases and J gave up 12 bases; unmatched junction bases: 14. CDR1 is SGHRS and CDR2 is YFSETQ in the germline V gene.